Sequencing of this T cell receptor beta chain was carried out in a study of monozygotic twins with inflammatory bowel disease. Using the 5' RACE reads, TCRdb records one entry per CDR3 protein without DNA. This sample contains approximately 390,000 distinct CDR3 sequences. Germline lookup yields CDR1 DFQATT and CDR2 SNEGSKA (reference sequence). The CDR3 contains 16 residues. This receptor was taken from a human donor with ulcerative colitis or Crohn's disease, or a healthy co-twin of an affected twin (not recorded which). The specimen was blood. This sequence joins TRBV20-1 and TRBJ2-3; TCRdb indicates TRBD2, and absent DNA this call remains unverified. The CDR3: CSARGGLAGITDTQYF.